Below, one T cell receptor beta chain is given with its context. Its antigen is not known. Between the trimmed V and J ends, which lost 2 bases and 3 bases, there was a span of 11 bases. Germline V gene lookup returns CDR1 SQVTM and CDR2 ANQGSEA. This CDR3 has 15 residues. These data come from a study of graft-versus-host responses after intestinal transplantation. Overall study results and limits: With peak circulating GvH clone levels came an association with early post-transplant HvG declines.

TCRdb keeps only in-frame clones here, not all; method: immunoSEQ multiplex PCR. The table includes around 36,000 clones, more than 90% detected once. This clonotype was obtained from a human donor who was the organ donor for an intestinal transplant. This chain joins TRBV29-1 and TRBJ2-6; D might be TRBD1 (5 bases). Sequences were derived from unstimulated CD8+ T cells sorted from spleen or lymph node cells, sampled before transplant. This CDR3 is CSVETQGFGANVLTF. In nucleotides, the CDR3 is TGCAGCGTTGAAACGCAGGGCTTTGGGGCCAACGTCCTGACTTTC.